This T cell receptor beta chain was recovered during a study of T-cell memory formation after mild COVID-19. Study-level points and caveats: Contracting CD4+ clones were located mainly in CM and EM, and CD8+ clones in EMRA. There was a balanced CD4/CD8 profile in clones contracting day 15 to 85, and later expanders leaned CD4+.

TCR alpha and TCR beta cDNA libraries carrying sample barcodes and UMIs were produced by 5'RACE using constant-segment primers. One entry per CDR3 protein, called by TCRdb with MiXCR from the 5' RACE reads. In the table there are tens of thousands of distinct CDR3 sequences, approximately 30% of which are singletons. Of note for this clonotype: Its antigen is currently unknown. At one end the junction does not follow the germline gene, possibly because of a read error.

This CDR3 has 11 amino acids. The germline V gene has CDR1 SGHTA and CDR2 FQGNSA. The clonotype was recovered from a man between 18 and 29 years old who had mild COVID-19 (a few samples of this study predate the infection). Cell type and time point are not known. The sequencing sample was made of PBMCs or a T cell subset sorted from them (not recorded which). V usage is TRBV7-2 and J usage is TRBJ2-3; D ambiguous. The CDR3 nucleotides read TGTGCCAGCAGCTTAGCGTTGACTGGGGTATTT. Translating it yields CASSLALTGVF.